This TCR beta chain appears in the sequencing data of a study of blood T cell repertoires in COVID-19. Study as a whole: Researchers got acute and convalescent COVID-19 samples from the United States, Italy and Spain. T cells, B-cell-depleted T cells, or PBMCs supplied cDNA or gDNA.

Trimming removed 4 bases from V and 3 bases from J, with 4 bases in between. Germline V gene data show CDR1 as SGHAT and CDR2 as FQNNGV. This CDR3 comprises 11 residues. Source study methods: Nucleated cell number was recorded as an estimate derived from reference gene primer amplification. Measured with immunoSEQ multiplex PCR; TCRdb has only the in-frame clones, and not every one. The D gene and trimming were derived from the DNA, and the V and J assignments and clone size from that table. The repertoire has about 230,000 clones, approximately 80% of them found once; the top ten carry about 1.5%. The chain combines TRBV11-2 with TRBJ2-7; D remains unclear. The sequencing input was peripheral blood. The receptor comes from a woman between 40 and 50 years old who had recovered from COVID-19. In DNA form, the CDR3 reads TGTGCCAGCAGCTCCTACTACGAGCAGTACTTC. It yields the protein CASSSYYEQYF.